The 10 T cell receptor beta chains listed next were all sequenced from one sample in a study of spatial heterogeneity in lung cancer. The sample's time point: sample taken at primary tumor resection. Tumor, nontumor lung or frozen PBMC supplied whole RNA that was sequenced unsorted. TCRdb re-called the 5' RACE reads through MiXCR, storing one row per CDR3 protein. The sample lists just under 95,000 distinct CDR3 sequences, approximately 12% seen once, with under 50% in the top ten. This specimen was PBMCs, taken at surgery. Receptors originate from a male donor with early-stage non-small cell lung cancer.

This clonotype was found many times. The chain combines TRBV28 with TRBJ2-7, with a weak D call TRBD1 (6 bases). Looked up from germline, CDR1 is MDHEN and CDR2 is SYDVKM. The CDR3 covers 15 residues. Deletions cut 5 bases from V and 2 bases from J, with 16 bases between. The CDR3 sequence is CASSLPGTSPYEQYF. DNA of the CDR3: TGTGCCAGCAGTCTACCCGGGACATCCCCCTACGAGCAGTACTTC.

As to this clonotype: A junction end diverges from the germline sequence, so it may reflect a read error. The J gene is TRBJ2-1, the V gene TRBV6-5; D may correspond to TRBD1 or TRBD2 (5 bases each). CDR1 MNHEY and CDR2 SVGAGI come from the germline V gene. The CDR3 loop spans 13 amino acids. DNA for the CDR3: TGTGCCAGCAGTTGGGACGGATACAATGAGCGGTTCTTC. Protein: CASSWDGYNERFF.

This clonotype was seen at least ten times. The chain recombines TRBV24-1 with TRBJ1-5; the match to TRBD1 covers 9 bases. The CDR3 contains 12 residues. Germline V lookup: CDR1 KGHDR, CDR2 SFDVKD. J was trimmed by 4 bases and V by 9 bases; bases with no gene match: 0. DNA of the CDR3: TGTGCCACCGGACAGGGGAATCAGCCCCAGCATTTT. This encodes CATGQGNQPQHF.

This clonotype appeared many times. This chain links TRBV12-3 or TRBV12-4 with TRBJ2-1, with a tentative D call TRBD1 (5 bases). V dropped 5 bases and J dropped 8 bases, with 16 bases sitting between them. This CDR3 is 14 amino acids long. The CDR3 DNA reads TGTGCCAGCAGTCGAGCAGGGTTCCGCGATGAGCAGTTCTTC. This translates into CASSRAGFRDEQFF.

CDR3 loop: CSARTLDTQYF. In DNA, the CDR3 is TGCAGTGCCAGAACCTTAGATACGCAGTATTTT. The rearrangement joins TRBV20-1 to TRBJ2-3; D is unresolved. V lost 6 bases to trimming and J lost 5 bases, with 9 bases between them. The germline V gene encodes CDR1 DFQATT and CDR2 SNEGSKA (reference sequence). The CDR3 runs to 11 residues.

This clonotype came up a few times. The chain employs TRBV2 and TRBJ2-7; D is perhaps TRBD1 (6 bases). The CDR3 is made up of 14 amino acids. Germline V lookup: CDR1 SNHLY, CDR2 FYNNEI. Trimming stripped 5 bases from V and 0 bases from J, with 11 bases between. CDR3 sequence (DNA): TGTGCCAGCAGTCAAGACAGGCGCTCCTACGAGCAGTACTTC. Its protein is CASSQDRRSYEQYF.

This clonotype was detected only a few times. The genes are TRBV7-8 and TRBJ1-1, with D tentatively TRBD1 (5 bases). Trimming removed 5 bases from V and 0 bases from J, with 10 bases in between. This CDR3 is built from 14 residues. Germline CDR1 SGHVS, CDR2 FQNEAQ. The CDR3 nucleotides are TGTGCCAGCAGCACGGGACGGATGAACACTGAAGCTTTCTTT. Protein sequence: CASSTGRMNTEAFF.

This clonotype appeared many times. The V and J genes are TRBV2 and TRBJ1-1; no reliable D call. There are 11 residues in the CDR3. V was pared by 10 bases and J by 7 bases, with 13 bases between. Germline lookup yields CDR1 SNHLY and CDR2 FYNNEI. The CDR3 loop reads CATEQYGEAFF. The CDR3 nucleotides read TGTGCCACAGAGCAGTACGGTGAAGCTTTCTTT.

The V call is TRBV7-9, the J call TRBJ2-2, with D tentatively TRBD2 (6 bases). This CDR3 has 16 residues. Germline values: CDR1 SEHNR, CDR2 FQNEAQ (reference sequence). V was cut by 1 base and J by 4 bases, with 13 bases left in between. The CDR3 reads CASSLDWAGSTGELFF. The CDR3 DNA follows: TGTGCCAGCAGCTTAGACTGGGCGGGGAGCACCGGGGAGCTGTTTTTT.

This clonotype came up a few times. The chain couples TRBV5-1 to TRBJ2-3; 7 bases are a match to TRBD2. The V and J ends lost 5 bases and 2 bases, in that order; junction bases with no gene match: 8. Germline-derived CDR1 and CDR2 are SGHRS and YFSETQ. The CDR3 totals 15 residues. CDR3 nucleotides: TGCGCCAGCAGGGCTCCAGCGGGGTCCACAGATACGCAGTATTTT. Protein: CASRAPAGSTDTQYF.